This entry lists 2 T cell receptor beta chains sequenced from one sample in a study of blood T cell repertoires in COVID-19. The protocol was immunoSEQ multiplex PCR, while the TCRdb copy is restricted to in-frame clones and leaves out a portion. The repertoire holds around 59,000 clones, with over 75% as singletons. The sample was peripheral blood. These receptors came from a human donor in a cohort sampled during active COVID-19.

This chain connects TRBV7-9 to TRBJ1-6; D ambiguous. The V end lost 3 bases, the J end lost 8 bases, and 5 bases lay between the germline ends. The CDR3 has 12 amino acids. Germline CDR1 is SEHNR and CDR2 is FQNEAQ (reference sequence). This CDR3 is CASSFSDSPLHF. The CDR3 DNA is TGTGCCAGCAGCTTTAGTGATTCACCCCTCCACTTT.

A single count supports this clone. The chain links TRBV18 to TRBJ2-3, with a tentative D call TRBD2 (5 bases). Trimming took off 0 bases at V and 1 base at J, with 11 bases between the two ends. The V gene's germline CDR1 is KGHSH and CDR2 LQKENI. The length of the CDR3 is 16 residues. The CDR3 loop reads CASSPPSSEGTDTQYF. The CDR3 bases are TGTGCCAGCTCACCACCGAGTAGCGAGGGCACAGATACGCAGTATTTT.